The clone carrying this T cell receptor (beta chain) was seen just once. Germline CDR1 and CDR2: SGHAT and FQNNGV. The CDR3 has 15 residues. Trimming removed 5 bases at V and 2 bases at J, with 12 bases between. The record originates from a study of blood T cell repertoires in COVID-19. TCRdb keeps only in-frame clones here, not all; method: immunoSEQ multiplex PCR. The sample has a few hundred thousand clones, about 89% seen once; the top ten hold around 0.86%. A COVID-19 case was met by exposed participants within 2 weeks before study entry. The chain links TRBV11-2 to TRBJ2-2; D is perhaps TRBD2 (6 bases). The sequencing sample was made of PBMCs or T cells enriched from blood (not recorded which). This receptor was identified in a woman aged 40 to 49 who had been exposed to COVID-19. In DNA form, the CDR3 reads TGTGCCAGCAGCCCCGGGAGTCATAACACCGGGGAGCTGTTTTTT. It is translated as CASSPGSHNTGELFF.